This T cell receptor (beta chain) was identified during a study of T-cell reconstitution after alpha-beta-depleted transplantation in children. Overall study findings and caveats: The study reportedly traced alpha-beta T cells about two months after transplant to several hundred expanded graft clones.

Details on this clonotype: Its antigen remains unidentified.

The CDR3 runs to 16 residues. CDR1 and CDR2 (germline): SNHLY, FYNNEI. V was clipped by 6 bases and J by 0 bases; unmatched bases: 8. Preparation of the TCRbeta library was carried out with unique molecular identifiers. TCRdb re-called the PCR reads through MiXCR, storing one row per CDR3 protein. The sample includes about 76,000 distinct CDR3 sequences, around 14% of them seen just once. The source was PBMCs, mostly from graft donor cells, collected 180 days after TCRalphabeta/CD19-depleted stem cell transplant. V gene TRBV2 combines with J gene TRBJ1-3, with 7 nucleotides matching TRBD1. The TCR sequence derives from a male patient aged 2 to 10 who had a stem cell transplant for acute lymphoblastic leukemia, so the T cells may come from the graft donor. The CDR3 reads CASREGAASSGNTIYF. The CDR3 DNA follows: TGTGCCAGCAGGGAGGGGGCTGCCTCCTCTGGAAACACCATATATTTT.